This is a list of T cell receptor beta chains from one sample in a study of memory CD4+ T cells and cytomegalovirus serostatus. Here immunoSEQ multiplex PCR was the method, and the copy in TCRdb shows in-frame clones only, minus some. The profile shows about 56,000 clones, over 65% of them singletons. Sequences were obtained from memory CD4+ T cells from blood. The receptor set was obtained from an adult in good health and CMV-seropositive. CDR3s include the opening cysteine and the closing phenylalanine or tryptophan. A D gene is named only where the DNA matches it firmly. A clone size is listed for some rows: how often the clone was seen (once, few, many), or a class if it is expanded.

>TRBV7-2|.|TRBJ2-7|.
CASSLETAGDYEQYF
TGTGCCAGCAGCTTAGAAACGGCAGGGGACTACGAGCAGTACTTC
>TRBV7-2|.|TRBJ1-5|.
CASSSTDANQPQHF
TGTGCCAGCAGCTCGACCGACGCGAATCAGCCCCAGCATTTT
>TRBV7-2|.|TRBJ2-5|TRBD1
CASSRQGARGTQYF
TGTGCCAGCAGTCGGCAGGGGGCGCGGGGGACCCAGTACTTC
>TRBV30|.|TRBJ2-3|.
CAWSVGAARTDTQYF
TGTGCCTGGAGTGTGGGGGCCGCGCGCACAGATACGCAGTATTTT
>TRBV7-9|.|TRBJ2-1|.
CAIPTGYSYNEQFF
TGTGCCATCCCGACCGGGTACTCCTACAATGAGCAGTTCTTC
>TRBV7-8|.|TRBJ2-5|TRBD2
CASRSTRGKGPKETQYF
TGTGCCAGCAGAAGTACGCGGGGGAAGGGCCCTAAAGAGACCCAGTACTTC
>TRBV6-1|.|TRBJ1-2|.
CASTLRDYGYTF
TGTGCCAGCACTCTTAGGGACTATGGCTACACCTTC
>TRBV28|.|TRBJ2-6|.
CASRFQGPGANVLTF
TGTGCCAGCAGGTTCCAGGGCCCTGGGGCCAACGTCCTGACTTTC
>TRBV10-1|.|TRBJ2-5|TRBD2
CASSEAAGGQETQYF
TGCGCCAGCAGTGAGGCAGCGGGAGGACAGGAGACCCAGTACTTC
>TRBV5-1|few|TRBJ2-7|TRBD1
CASSIGTGYEQYF
TGCGCCAGCAGCATAGGGACAGGGTACGAGCAGTACTTC
>TRBV5-1|.|TRBJ2-5|TRBD2
CASSLTGLPQETQYF
TGCGCCAGCAGCCTGACGGGACTACCCCAAGAGACCCAGTACTTC
>TRBV7-2|.|TRBJ2-1|TRBD2
CASSIMVLAGGLNEQFF
TGTGCCAGCAGCATTATGGTTCTAGCGGGAGGACTCAATGAGCAGTTCTTC
>TRBV5-4|.|TRBJ2-3|TRBD2
CATRLAGGIDTQYF
TGTGCCACGAGACTAGCGGGCGGTATAGATACGCAGTATTTT
>TRBV7-2|.|TRBJ1-1|TRBD1
CASSRTGRTEAFF
TGTGCCAGCAGCCGGACAGGGAGGACTGAAGCTTTCTTT
>TRBV4-3|.|TRBJ1-4|.
CASSQGDIGKEKLFF
TGCGCCAGCAGCCAAGGCGACATCGGAAAGGAAAAACTGTTTTTT
>TRBV30|.|TRBJ1-5|.
CAWSPGGDQPQHF
TGTGCCTGGAGTCCCGGCGGGGATCAGCCCCAGCATTTT
>TRBV2|.|TRBJ2-1|TRBD2
CASKRELGYNEQFF
TGTGCCAGCAAGCGGGAGTTAGGGTACAATGAGCAGTTCTTC
>TRBV11-2|few|TRBJ2-5|.
CASSLDVFTETQYF
TGTGCCAGCAGCTTAGATGTATTTACAGAGACCCAGTACTTC
>TRBV6-1|.|TRBJ1-1|TRBD1
CASTGQGYTEAFF
TGTGCCAGCACCGGACAGGGCTACACTGAAGCTTTCTTT
>TRBV9|.|TRBJ2-7|.
CASSEGEVSYEQYF
TGTGCCAGCAGCGAGGGGGAAGTGTCGTACGAGCAGTACTTC
>TRBV5-1|few|TRBJ1-5|TRBD1
CASSLWTGQNQHF
TGCGCCAGCAGCCTATGGACAGGACAAAACCAGCATTTT
>TRBV6-1|.|TRBJ1-2|.
CALRAGYTF
TGTGCCCTCAGGGCTGGCTACACCTTC
>TRBV7-6|.|TRBJ2-3|TRBD2
CASSTTSGRVDTQYF
TGTGCCAGCAGCACGACTAGCGGGAGGGTAGATACGCAGTATTTT
>TRBV29-1|.|TRBJ2-1|.
CSVEALAELSGTAYNEQFF
TGCAGCGTTGAAGCTCTGGCCGAACTGTCCGGGACGGCTTACAATGAGCAGTTCTTC
>TRBV6-6|once|TRBJ1-1|.
CASSYQDRASFF
TGTGCCAGCAGTTACCAGGACAGAGCCTCTTTCTTT
>TRBV4-3|.|TRBJ2-3|TRBD1
CASSQLGTDLEQYF
TGCGCCAGCAGCCAGCTCGGGACAGACTTAGAGCAGTATTTT